Shown below are 5 T cell receptor beta chains from a single sample sequenced in a study of T cell responses to AZD1222 COVID-19 vaccine. TCRdb keeps only in-frame clones here, not all; method: immunoSEQ multiplex PCR. The profile covers tens of thousands of clones, with approximately 89% appearing a single time and 4% to 6% taken by the ten largest. The specimen comprised peripheral blood, sampled on day 0 of MenACWY control vaccination. Source of these receptors: an adult in good health.

The rearrangement joins TRBV4-2 to TRBJ1-1; no firm D call. Looked up from germline, CDR1 is LGHNA and CDR2 is YNFKEQ. V was shortened by 2 bases and J by 5 bases, with 12 bases between the two germline ends. This CDR3 comprises 14 residues. The CDR3 loop is CASSQLNGVTEAFF. In DNA, the CDR3 is TGTGCCAGCAGCCAACTTAACGGGGTAACTGAAGCTTTCTTT.

The rearrangement joins TRBV5-1 to TRBJ2-7; possibly TRBD2 for D (5 bases). Germline V gene sequence: CDR1 SGHRS, CDR2 YFSETQ. Deletions cut 0 bases from V and 0 bases from J, with 7 bases between. The CDR3 loop spans 14 amino acids. The CDR3: CASSLVGSSYEQYF. CDR3 in DNA: TGCGCCAGCAGCTTGGTGGGGAGCTCCTACGAGCAGTACTTC.

The chain employs TRBV6-2 or TRBV6-3 and TRBJ1-2; TRBD1 might be the D (5 bases). Per the germline V gene, CDR1 is MNHEY and CDR2 is SVGEGT. Trimming stripped 0 bases from V and 3 bases from J, with 14 bases between. This CDR3 has 16 residues. CDR3 protein: CASSYSTPTGDYGYTF. Here the CDR3 DNA reads TGTGCCAGCAGTTACTCGACTCCCACGGGGGACTATGGCTACACCTTC.

The chain recombines TRBV6-2 or TRBV6-3 with TRBJ2-1; 7 nucleotides match TRBD2. The V gene's germline CDR1 is MNHEY and CDR2 SVGEGT. This CDR3 comprises 14 residues. With 6 bases clipped from V and 5 bases from J, the junction kept 7 bases outside the gene matches. The CDR3 is CASRYGGWNNEQFF. In DNA form, the CDR3 reads TGTGCCAGCAGGTACGGGGGGTGGAACAATGAGCAGTTCTTC.

V is TRBV11-2 and J is TRBJ2-5; the match to TRBD1 covers 7 bases. CDR1 and CDR2 from the germline V gene are SGHAT and FQNNGV. The V segment lost 5 bases and the J segment 2 bases; nucleotides outside the gene matches: 5. The CDR3 contains 14 residues. The CDR3 nucleotides are TGTGCCAGCAGCCATACGACAGGGCAAGAGACCCAGTACTTC. Translation gives CASSHTTGQETQYF.